This T cell receptor (beta chain) comes out of a study of blood T cell repertoires in COVID-19. Germline CDR1 and CDR2: LGHNT and FRNRAP. There are 20 residues in the CDR3. The V gene end was trimmed by 5 bases and the J gene end by 0 bases; junction bases not matched to a gene: 18. In the source study's methods: Reference gene primer amplification gave estimated nucleated cell counts. Assay: immunoSEQ multiplex PCR; the TCRdb copy retains only in-frame clones and omits some. V and J calls and clone size follow that table, whereas D and trimming were derived from the DNA. The data contain 450,000 to 500,000 clones, around 90% of them seen just once; the ten biggest clones take up under 0.75%. Individuals aged about 18 to 100 years were recruited from 24 US areas.

This TCR derives from a woman under 30 who had recovered from COVID-19. The J gene is TRBJ2-4, the V gene TRBV12-5, with 8 positions matching TRBD1. Sequencing was done on a sample of PBMCs or T cells enriched from blood (not recorded which). CDR3 residues: CASGQNRTGPRKVAKNIQYF. The CDR3 nucleotides read TGTGCTAGTGGTCAGAATCGGACAGGGCCTAGAAAAGTAGCCAAAAACATTCAGTACTTC.